This T cell receptor (beta chain) was identified in a study of early T cells in non-severe SARS-CoV-2 infection. Each CDR3 protein gets one entry after TCRdb re-called the 5' RACE reads with MiXCR. The sample lists some 64,000 distinct CDR3 sequences, roughly 18% occurring once. CDR1 and CDR2 from the germline V gene are DFQATT and SNEGSKA (reference sequence). V lost 5 bases to trimming and J lost 4 bases; unmatched junction nucleotides: 8. This CDR3 spans 16 amino acids. The table lists this clonotype with a few counts. Source: whole blood, taken at baseline. The sequence was obtained from an adult who was a healthcare worker with PCR-confirmed SARS-CoV-2 infection or an uninfected control (not recorded which). The gene calls are TRBV20-1 and TRBJ2-1; 13 bases are a match to TRBD2. This CDR3 is CSADPPGLAGYNEQFF. Here the CDR3 DNA reads TGCAGTGCTGACCCCCCGGGACTAGCGGGATACAATGAGCAGTTCTTC.